The T cell receptor beta chain under discussion was sequenced for a study of CD8+CD57+ T cells in acquired aplastic anemia (dated by TCRdb to between 2018 and 2020). For context, the study as a whole: Extracted DNA from sorted CD4+ and CD8+ cells averaged approximately 3 ug, ranging from roughly 0.2 to 30 ug. Here is what the overall study found, with its caveats: CD8+ Simpson's diversity did not differ significantly between patients and healthy controls (P=0.060). Around 27 CD8+ CDR3 sequences were found in both patients and controls but appeared to be highly expressed in patients and within the immunodominant clones of the patients.

TCR beta VDJ combination and CDR3 sequence profiling used genomic DNA as the template. An Illumina HiSeq 2000 was used for TCR repertoire sequencing. On the authors' methods: TRBV/TRBJ rearrangement plots, CDR3 size and DJ length profiles, and Simpson's diversity index were used to evaluate the repertoires. The most abundant DNA sequence in the deep sequencing data was defined as the immunodominant clone. CDR3 amino acid sequences were screened for sharing across subjects and were compared with published repertoires and the VDJdb database. The public reads were reanalyzed by TCRdb: fastp trimming at Q25, MiXCR alignment, in-frame beta chains only. Each entry merges the rows of one CDR3 protein and shows their most common DNA and genes. The V and J calls and clone size come from TCRdb's table, not from the authors' own analysis. Counted in this sample were about 270,000 distinct CDR3 sequences; 56% of them appeared once. Clones ranked in the top ten supply 6.5% to 10% of the sample.

This clonotype was counted at least ten times. Its cognate antigen has yet to be identified. No base quality information exists; no much larger clone differs at one position. The CDR3 covers 16 residues, taking in both the cysteine and the phenylalanine. The sequence is cut down to CDR3 DNA, 48 bases in frame from base 1. From the germline V gene, CDR1 is LGHNT and CDR2 is FRNRAP. Deletion took 0 bases off V and 2 bases off J, with a span of 11 bases between the germline ends. In the study, sorted CD4+ and CD8+ blood T cells from patients with severe aplastic anemia and from healthy subjects underwent deep sequencing of TCR repertoires. Ficoll-Paque density gradient centrifugation was used to isolate peripheral blood mononuclear cells. Before DNA extraction, CD4+ and CD8+ T cells were sorted with FACS or magnetic beads.

Sequenced sample: sorted CD4+, CD8+, or CD8+CD57+ T cells (not recorded which) from PBMCs. The rearranged chain carries TRBV12-5 and TRBJ1-5, with TRBD1 perhaps the D gene, on 5 matching bases. The receptor comes from a human donor with severe aplastic anemia or a healthy control (not recorded which). DNA sequence: TGTGCTAGTGGTTTGGTACTTGGGGACCGCAATCAGCCCCAGCATTTT. Its protein reads: CASGLVLGDRNQPQHF.